The next 12 T cell receptor beta chains were all read from a single sample in a study of blood T cell repertoires in COVID-19. The table came from immunoSEQ multiplex PCR; TCRdb's copy has only in-frame clones and leaves some out. There are about 130,000 clones in the sample; around 81% occur only once, and 3.8% lies in the top ten. The sequenced sample was peripheral blood. Every receptor here comes from a woman in her forties or fifties with acute or convalescent COVID-19.

The gene calls are TRBV7-9 and TRBJ2-7; D perhaps matches TRBD2 (5 bases). The CDR3 sequence is 13 residues long. Trimming took off 4 bases at V and 8 bases at J, with 15 bases between the two ends. From germline, CDR1 is SEHNR and CDR2 FQNEAQ (reference sequence). CDR3 coding DNA: TGTGCCAGCAGCTCACCTTTTCGGGATAAGCAGTACTTC. This encodes CASSSPFRDKQYF.

The gene calls are TRBV30 and TRBJ1-5; 7 nucleotides align to TRBD1. Germline assignment: CDR1 GTSNPN and CDR2 SVGIG (reference sequence). This CDR3 is 12 amino acids long. V dropped 3 bases and J dropped 7; count of bases not matched to a gene: 3. CDR3 DNA: TGTGCCTGGAGGACAGGGAAGCAGCCCCAGCATTTT. Its translation is CAWRTGKQPQHF.

This clone was seen a handful of times. This chain connects TRBV5-1 to TRBJ1-3; TRBD1 aligns across 8 bases. Germline V gene sequence: CDR1 SGHRS, CDR2 YFSETQ. Germline trimming cut 4 bases from V and 1 base from J; bases unmatched to any gene: 1. The CDR3 spans 14 residues. CDR3 loop: CASSTGGSGNTIYF. The CDR3 nucleotides are TGCGCCAGCAGCACAGGGGGTTCTGGAAACACCATATATTTT.

The chain has TRBV7-8 and TRBJ2-7, with 10 nucleotides matching TRBD2. This CDR3 has 16 residues. Germline assignment: CDR1 SGHVS and CDR2 FQNEAQ. Trimming cost V 5 bases and J 4 bases; bases outside gene matches: 11. CDR3 nucleotide sequence: TGTGCCAGCAGCCCCATTAGGACTAGCGGTGTTTACGAGCAGTACTTC. The encoded protein is CASSPIRTSGVYEQYF.

This rearrangement joins TRBV10-3 to TRBJ1-1; 7 bases are a match to TRBD1. CDR3 length equals 13 residues. Germline-derived CDR1 and CDR2 are ENHRY and SYGVKD. J lost 5 bases, V lost 6 bases, and 6 bases had no gene match. CDR3 residues: CAIRGTEDTEAFF. Written as DNA, the CDR3 is TGTGCCATCAGAGGGACAGAAGATACTGAAGCTTTCTTT.

This chain joins TRBV2 and TRBJ1-5, with TRBD1 identical over 9 bases. There are 15 residues in the CDR3. Per the germline V gene, CDR1 is SNHLY and CDR2 is FYNNEI. V trimming: 8 bases; J trimming: 7 bases; junction bases outside the gene matches: 12. The CDR3 DNA reads TGTGCCAGCGGAGCCCTAGACAGGGGGAAACAGCCCCAGCATTTT. Translating gives CASGALDRGKQPQHF.

This clone was recorded a few times. CDR3 protein: CAISRTGAPGEQYF. CDR3 bases: TGTGCCATCAGTAGGACAGGGGCCCCTGGGGAGCAGTACTTC. The V gene is TRBV10-3, the J gene TRBJ2-7; 9 bases are a match to TRBD1. Germline values: CDR1 ENHRY, CDR2 SYGVKD. V lost 5 bases to trimming and J lost 7 bases; unmatched junction nucleotides: 9. The CDR3 contains 14 residues.

The genes are TRBV6-5 and TRBJ2-1; 8 positions match TRBD1. Germline lookup yields CDR1 MNHEY and CDR2 SVGAGI. The V segment lost 0 bases and the J segment 7 bases; nucleotides outside the gene matches: 2. CDR3 length: 14 amino acids. CDR3 nucleotide sequence: TGTGCCAGCAGTTACTCTTACAGGGGGAATGAGCAGTTCTTC. Protein product: CASSYSYRGNEQFF.

The rearrangement joins TRBV3-1 (or the pseudogene TRBV3-2) to TRBJ2-1; 8 bases are shared with TRBD2. Germline V gene data show CDR1 as LGHDT and CDR2 as YNNKEL (reference sequence). CDR3 size: 14 residues. The junction had 5 bases not matched to a gene; V was cut back by 1 base and J by 9 bases. Here the CDR3 DNA reads TGTGCCAGCAGCCAAGCAAGCGGGAGTGGTGAGCAGTTCTTC. Protein: CASSQASGSGEQFF.

This chain links TRBV21-1 with TRBJ1-1; the D call in the table, TRBD1, was not verified against the DNA. TRBV21-1 is marked as a pseudogene. The CDR3 is 13 residues long. The CDR3 sequence: CASTGQNNTEAFF. CDR3 sequence (DNA): TGTGCCAGCACCGGACAGAACAACACTGAAGCTTTCTTT.

In its sample, this clone was seen once. The CDR3 is CASDLGATTEAFF. The CDR3 bases are TGTGCCAGCGACCTTGGGGCGACCACTGAAGCTTTCTTT. The chain links TRBV2 to TRBJ1-1; weak D call: TRBD1 (5 bases). The V gene's germline CDR1 is SNHLY and CDR2 FYNNEI. This CDR3 comprises 13 residues. Trimming removed 8 bases at V and 4 bases at J, with 14 bases between. The full variable domain, in which reference TRBV2 and TRBJ1-1 provide the parts outside the CDR3, is EPEVTQTPSHQVTQMGQEVILRCVPISNHLYFYWYRQILGQKVEFLVSFYNNEISEKSEIFDDQFSVERPDGSNFTLKIRSTKLEDSAMYFCASDLGATTEAFFGQGTRLTVV.

This clone was seen only once. The chain employs TRBV7-6 and TRBJ2-3; tentatively, D is TRBD2 (6 bases). Looked up from germline, CDR1 is SGHVS and CDR2 is FNYEAQ. CDR3 length: 17 residues. V dropped 5 bases and J dropped 1 base, with 19 bases sitting between them. In nucleotides, the CDR3 is TGTGCCAGCAGCCCCTTCCGGCGGGGCGCGGGCACAGATACGCAGTATTTT. Translated: CASSPFRRGAGTDTQYF.